This T cell receptor (beta chain) was recovered during a study of cytomegalovirus exposure and HLA in healthy donors. Study observations and caveats: The majority of CMV-associated TCR beta chains were reported as apparently HLA-restricted in a later analysis. The classifier reportedly diagnosed cytomegalovirus status with high sensitivity and specificity. What was likely a sequencing artifact was a cluster of highly shared sequence variants.

PCR amplification relied on 60 Vbeta primers (plus 13 Jbeta primers). Sequenced by immunoSEQ multiplex PCR; TCRdb stores in-frame clones only, minus some. The table includes 75,000 to 100,000 clones, 73% detected once. Concerning this clone: Its antigen is currently unknown.

It was healthy bone marrow donors who served as donors. The CDR3 is 18 residues long. The germline CDR1 and CDR2 sequences are SEHNR and FQNEAQ (reference sequence). V lost 3 bases to trimming and J lost 2 bases; unmatched junction nucleotides: 11. The TCR comes from a man aged 35-49 years in good health and CMV-seronegative. The rearrangement uses TRBV7-9 and TRBJ1-3; 9 positions agree with TRBD1. The sequenced sample was PBMCs. DNA of the CDR3: TGTGCCAGCAGCTTCCAACCGGGACAGGGAGAAACTGGAAACACCATATATTTT. Translation: CASSFQPGQGETGNTIYF.